Listed here are 13 T cell receptor beta chains from one sample, sequenced in a study of blood T cells in healthy people across ages. The authors ran a second PCR of 7 to 11 cycles using a sample-barcoded 5' primer and a J-beta primer mix. MiXCR, applied by TCRdb to the 5' RACE reads, yields one record per CDR3 protein. This sample yields 850,000 or so distinct CDR3 sequences, of which more than 25% are seen a single time; roughly a sixth belongs to the top ten. Source material: blood. These receptor sequences come from a woman of 80 years or more in good health.

The V gene is TRBV18, the J gene TRBJ1-1; maybe TRBD1 (6 bases). This CDR3 comprises 15 residues. The germline V gene has CDR1 KGHSH and CDR2 LQKENI. Trimming removed 3 bases at V and 0 bases at J, with 11 bases between. CDR3 bases: TGTGCCAGCTCACCCTCGGACAGCTTGAACACTGAAGCTTTCTTT. Amino acid sequence: CASSPSDSLNTEAFF.

The rearrangement links TRBV20-1 to TRBJ2-3; D is ambiguous. The ends were cut back, 7 bases at V and 0 bases at J, with 5 bases in the middle. Germline V gene data show CDR1 as DFQATT and CDR2 as SNEGSKA (reference sequence). There are 11 residues in the CDR3. CDR3 loop: CSGGSTDTQYF. Written as DNA, the CDR3 is TGCAGTGGGGGTAGCACAGATACGCAGTATTTT.

In the case of this clonotype: A single base separates this from a much larger clone, so it may be a read error. J is TRBJ2-5 and V is TRBV6-6; TRBD2 is a possible D gene (5 bases). The J call is uncertain, as TRBJ2-7 better fits the DNA end. CDR1 is MNHNY, CDR2 SVGAGI, per germline (reference sequence). The length of the CDR3 is 14 residues. This CDR3 reads CAGSYAPGSAEQYF. The CDR3 nucleotides read TGTGCCGGCAGTTACGCTCCGGGATCGGCCGAGCAGTACTTC.

This clonotype appeared a few times. The V call is TRBV20-1, the J call TRBJ2-3; no clear D. V was clipped by 0 bases and J by 3 bases, with 13 bases between them. CDR1 DFQATT and CDR2 SNEGSKA come from the germline V gene (reference sequence). The CDR3 contains 15 residues. DNA for the CDR3: TGCAGTGCTAGAGATCTCGGGTCACCTACAGATACGCAGTATTTT. Protein product: CSARDLGSPTDTQYF.

This clonotype was counted ten times or more. The CDR3 loop is CASSTRAGSGYTF. The CDR3 DNA sequence: TGTGCCAGCAGTACCCGGGCGGGGTCGGGCTACACCTTC. J is TRBJ1-2 and V is TRBV12-3 or TRBV12-4, with D unclear. V lost 5 bases to trimming and J lost 8 bases, with 15 bases between them. The CDR3 runs 13 residues.

This chain uses TRBV6-6 with TRBJ1-2; no clear D. This CDR3 comprises 14 residues. CDR1 MNHNY and CDR2 SVGAGI come from the germline V gene (reference sequence). The V and J ends lost 5 bases and 0 bases respectively, with 10 bases between them. In nucleotides, the CDR3 is TGTGCCAGCAGTAACAGTGATTCTAACTATGGCTACACCTTC. This encodes CASSNSDSNYGYTF.

This clonotype was seen ten or more times. This sequence joins TRBV5-1 and TRBJ2-4; 7 bases fit TRBD1. CDR3 length equals 14 residues. Per the germline V gene, CDR1 is SGHRS and CDR2 is YFSETQ. With 7 bases clipped from V and 4 bases from J, the junction kept 8 bases outside the gene matches. The CDR3 sequence is CASCRDSTKNIQYF. CDR3 coding DNA: TGCGCCAGCTGCCGGGACAGCACTAAAAACATTCAGTACTTC.

The sample holds a few counts of this clonotype. V is TRBV6-2 or TRBV6-3 and J is TRBJ1-5; no clear D gene. The CDR3 consists of 17 residues. V lost 3 bases to trimming and J lost 2 bases, with 17 bases between them. Germline V gene lookup returns CDR1 MNHEY and CDR2 SVGEGT. The DNA of the CDR3 is TGTGCCAGCAGTTATTCAGGCAAGCGCCGCCGCAATCAGCCCCAGCATTTT. The encoded protein is CASSYSGKRRRNQPQHF.

The chain couples TRBV7-2 to TRBJ2-7; 13 nucleotides align to TRBD2. The J call is uncertain, as TRBJ2-5 better fits the DNA end. Germline CDR1 is SGHTA and CDR2 is FQGNSA. The CDR3 is made up of 17 amino acids. The CDR3, as DNA: TGTGCCAGCAGCACCCGGACTAGCGGGGGCGCTCGGGGGACCCAGTACTTC. As protein: CASSTRTSGGARGTQYF.

This rearrangement joins TRBV6-2 or TRBV6-3 to TRBJ1-5, with D maybe TRBD1 (6 bases). CDR1 and CDR2 (germline): MNHEY, SVGEGT. The V end lost 7 bases, the J end lost 5 bases, and 12 bases lay between the germline ends. The CDR3 length is 13 residues. The CDR3 nucleotides are TGTGCCAGCAAGAAACAGGGAGATCAGCCCCAGCATTTT. Encoded protein: CASKKQGDQPQHF.

Remarks on this clonotype: A read error may be the cause here, since a much bigger clone is one base away. The rearrangement joins TRBV6-2 or TRBV6-3 to TRBJ2-1; D remains unclear. With 4 bases removed from V and 6 bases from J, the gap between germline ends came to 10 bases. CDR1 is MNHEY, CDR2 SVGEGT, per germline. CDR3 length: 13 amino acids. The CDR3 spells CASSSRVSNEQFF. CDR3 nucleotides: TGTGCCAGCAGTTCACGGGTTTCCAATGAGCAGTTCTTC.

At least ten counts were recorded for this clonotype. The chain couples TRBV15 to TRBJ2-7; D might be TRBD2 (5 bases). CDR1 and CDR2 from the germline V gene are LNHNV and YYDKDF (reference sequence). The CDR3 has 15 residues. Trimming removed 5 bases at V and 0 bases at J, with 14 bases between. CDR3 residues: CATSSGITSSYEQYF. Written as DNA, the CDR3 is TGTGCCACCAGCTCCGGGATTACGAGCTCCTACGAGCAGTACTTC.

This clonotype was seen many times. V gene TRBV7-6 combines with J gene TRBJ2-3; 11 bases match TRBD1. This CDR3 is built from 16 residues. Germline lookup yields CDR1 SGHVS and CDR2 FNYEAQ. With 5 bases clipped from V and 2 bases from J, the junction kept 6 bases outside the gene matches. CDR3 residues: CASSPGQGGSTDTQYF. Written as DNA, the CDR3 is TGTGCCAGCAGCCCGGGACAGGGGGGCTCCACAGATACGCAGTATTTT. The variable domain in full, with the rest retrieved from reference TRBV7-6 and TRBJ2-3, is GAGVSQSPRYKVTKRGQDVALRCDPISGHVSLYWYRQALGQGPEFLTYFNYEAQQDKSGLPNDRFSAERPEGSISTLTIQRTEQRDSAMYRCASSPGQGGSTDTQYFGPGTRLTVL.